This T cell receptor beta chain is drawn from a study of blood T cell repertoires in COVID-19. Germline loops: CDR1 SGHDT, CDR2 YYEEEE. This CDR3 region has 13 residues. Trimming took 1 base from V and 4 from J, leaving 7 bases between them. In the original processing: Amplification with reference gene primers provided the estimates of nucleated cell counts. Some clones are missing from TCRdb's copy, which holds only in-frame ones; the method was immunoSEQ multiplex PCR. V, J and clone size are taken as reported in that table, and D and trimming were inferred from the DNA itself. The sample records about 200,000 clones, about nine tenths being singletons. This clone was recorded a few times. The study drew participants aged roughly 18 to 89 years from 20 to 30 US areas. The recovered donors of Cohort 3 showed two negative PCRs, clearance, or symptom resolution.

The rearrangement links TRBV5-6 to TRBJ2-3; D possibly corresponds to TRBD1 (6 bases). Sequenced material: PBMCs or T cells enriched from blood (not recorded which). This clonotype originated in a woman aged 30 to 39 who had recovered from COVID-19. DNA of the CDR3: TGTGCCAGCAGCTTGTCAGGGGCAGATACGCAGTATTTT. Its protein product is CASSLSGADTQYF.